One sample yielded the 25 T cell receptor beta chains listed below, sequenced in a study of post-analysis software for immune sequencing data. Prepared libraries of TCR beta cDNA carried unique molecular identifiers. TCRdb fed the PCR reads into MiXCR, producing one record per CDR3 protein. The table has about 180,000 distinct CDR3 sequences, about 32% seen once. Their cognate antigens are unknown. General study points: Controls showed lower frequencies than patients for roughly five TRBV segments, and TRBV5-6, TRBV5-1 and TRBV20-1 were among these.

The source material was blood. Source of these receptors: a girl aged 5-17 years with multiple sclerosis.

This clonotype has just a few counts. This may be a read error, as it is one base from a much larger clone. For the CDR3, the DNA is TGTGCCAGCAGCCAGGGACTAGCGGGATGCGAGACCCAGTACTTC. Its protein product is CASSQGLAGCETQYF. V and J are TRBV6-5 and TRBJ2-7, with TRBD2 matching 13 bases. TRBJ2-5 matches the DNA end more closely, so the J call is doubtful. The germline CDR1 and CDR2 sequences are MNHEY and SVGAGI. This CDR3 spans 15 amino acids.

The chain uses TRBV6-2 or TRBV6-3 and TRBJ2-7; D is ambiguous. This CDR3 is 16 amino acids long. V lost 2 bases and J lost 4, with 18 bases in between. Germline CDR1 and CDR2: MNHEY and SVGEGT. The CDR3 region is CASSYPPGYTGYEQYF. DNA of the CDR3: TGTGCCAGCAGTTACCCTCCAGGTTATACCGGTTACGAGCAGTACTTC.

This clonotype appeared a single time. The CDR3 DNA sequence: TGTGCCATCAGCCCCGGTGGGCAGAAGAACACTGAAGCTTTCTTT. This translates into CAISPGGQKNTEAFF. The chain combines TRBV10-3 with TRBJ1-1; unclear D gene. The CDR3 runs 15 residues. Between the trimmed V and J ends, which lost 6 bases and 1 base, there was a span of 15 bases. The germline V gene encodes CDR1 ENHRY and CDR2 SYGVKD.

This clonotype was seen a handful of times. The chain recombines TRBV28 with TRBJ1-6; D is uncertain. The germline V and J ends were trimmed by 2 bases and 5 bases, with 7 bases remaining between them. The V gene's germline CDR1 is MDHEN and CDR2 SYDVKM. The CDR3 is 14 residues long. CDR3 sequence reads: CASSLRQNNSPLHF. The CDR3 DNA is TGTGCCAGCAGTTTACGGCAGAATAATTCACCCCTCCACTTT.

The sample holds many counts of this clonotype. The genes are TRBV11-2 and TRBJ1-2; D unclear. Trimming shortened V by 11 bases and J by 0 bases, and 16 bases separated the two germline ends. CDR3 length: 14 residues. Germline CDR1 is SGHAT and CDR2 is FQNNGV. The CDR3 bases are TGTGCCTTCAGCTTGAGGGTCGCTAACTATGGCTACACCTTC. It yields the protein CAFSLRVANYGYTF. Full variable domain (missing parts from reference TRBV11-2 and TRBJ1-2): EAGVAQSPRYKIIEKRQSVAFWCNPISGHATLYWYQQILGQGPKLLIQFQNNGVVDDSQLPKDRFSAERLKGVDSTLKIQPAKLEDSAVYLCAFSLRVANYGYTFGSGTRLTVV.

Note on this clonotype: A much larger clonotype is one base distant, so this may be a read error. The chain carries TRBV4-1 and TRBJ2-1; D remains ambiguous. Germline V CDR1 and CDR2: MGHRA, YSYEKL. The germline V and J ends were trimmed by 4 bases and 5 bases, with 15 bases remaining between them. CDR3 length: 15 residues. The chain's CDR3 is CASSPNSALNNEQFF. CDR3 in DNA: TGCGCCAGCAGCCCTAACTCGGCTCTAAACAATGAGCAGTTCTTC.

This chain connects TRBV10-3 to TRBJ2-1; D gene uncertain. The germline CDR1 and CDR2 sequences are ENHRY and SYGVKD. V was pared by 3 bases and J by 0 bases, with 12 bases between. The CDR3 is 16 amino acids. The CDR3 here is CAISDTLDISYNEQFF. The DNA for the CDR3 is TGTGCCATCAGTGATACCCTCGACATCTCCTACAATGAGCAGTTCTTC.

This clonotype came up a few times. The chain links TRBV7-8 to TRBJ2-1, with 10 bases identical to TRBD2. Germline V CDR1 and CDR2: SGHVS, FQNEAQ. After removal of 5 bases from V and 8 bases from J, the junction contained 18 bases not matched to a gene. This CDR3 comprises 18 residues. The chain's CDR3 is CASSTPSEREGRFDEQFF. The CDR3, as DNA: TGTGCCAGCAGCACGCCCTCGGAGCGGGAGGGCCGTTTTGATGAGCAGTTCTTC.

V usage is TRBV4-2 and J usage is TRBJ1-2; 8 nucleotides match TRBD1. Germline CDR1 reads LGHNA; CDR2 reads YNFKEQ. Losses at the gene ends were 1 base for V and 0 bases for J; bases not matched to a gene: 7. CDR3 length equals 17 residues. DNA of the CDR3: TGTGCCAGCAGCCAAGTGACGGGACAGGATGCTAACTATGGCTACACCTTC. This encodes CASSQVTGQDANYGYTF.

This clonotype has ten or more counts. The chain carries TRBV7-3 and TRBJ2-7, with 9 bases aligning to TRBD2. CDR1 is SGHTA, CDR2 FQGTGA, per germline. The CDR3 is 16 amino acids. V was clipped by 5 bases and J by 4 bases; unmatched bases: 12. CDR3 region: CASSLSGAGGSYEQYF. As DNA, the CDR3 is TGTGCCAGCAGCCTCTCCGGAGCGGGAGGCTCATACGAGCAGTACTTC.

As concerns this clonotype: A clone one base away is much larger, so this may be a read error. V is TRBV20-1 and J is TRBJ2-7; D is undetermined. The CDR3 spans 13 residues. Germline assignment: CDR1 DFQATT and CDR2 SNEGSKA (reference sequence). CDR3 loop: CSARDKADYERYF. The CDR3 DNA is TGCAGTGCTAGAGATAAGGCAGATTACGAGCGGTACTTC.

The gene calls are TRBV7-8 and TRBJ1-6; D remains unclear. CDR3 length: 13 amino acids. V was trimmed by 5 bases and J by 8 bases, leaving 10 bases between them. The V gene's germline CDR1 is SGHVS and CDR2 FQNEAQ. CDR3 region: CASSPWMDSPLHF. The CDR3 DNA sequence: TGTGCCAGCAGCCCGTGGATGGATTCACCCCTCCACTTT. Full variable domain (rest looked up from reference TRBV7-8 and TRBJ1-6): GAGVSQSPRYKVAKRGQDVALRCDPISGHVSLFWYQQALGQGPEFLTYFQNEAQLDKSGLPSDRFFAERPEGSVSTLKIQRTQQEDSAVYLCASSPWMDSPLHFGNGTRLTVT.

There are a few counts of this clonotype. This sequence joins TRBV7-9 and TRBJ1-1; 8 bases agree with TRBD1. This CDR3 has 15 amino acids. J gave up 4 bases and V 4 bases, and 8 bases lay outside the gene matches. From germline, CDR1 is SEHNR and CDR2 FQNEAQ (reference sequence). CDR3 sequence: CASSSRTGIGTEAFF. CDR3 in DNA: TGTGCCAGCAGCTCCCGGACAGGGATCGGCACTGAAGCTTTCTTT.

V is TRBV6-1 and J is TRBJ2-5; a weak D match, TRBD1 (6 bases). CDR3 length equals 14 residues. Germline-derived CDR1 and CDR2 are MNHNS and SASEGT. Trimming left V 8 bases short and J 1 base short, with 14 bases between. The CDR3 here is CASGGGQIQETQYF. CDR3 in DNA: TGTGCCAGCGGCGGAGGACAGATCCAAGAGACCCAGTACTTC.

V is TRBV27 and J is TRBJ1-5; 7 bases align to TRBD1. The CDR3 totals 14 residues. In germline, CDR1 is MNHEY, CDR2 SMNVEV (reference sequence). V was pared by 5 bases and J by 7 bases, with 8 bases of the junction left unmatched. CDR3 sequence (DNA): TGTGCCAGCAGTACCACAGGGGTTTCCCAGCCCCAGCATTTT. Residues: CASSTTGVSQPQHF.

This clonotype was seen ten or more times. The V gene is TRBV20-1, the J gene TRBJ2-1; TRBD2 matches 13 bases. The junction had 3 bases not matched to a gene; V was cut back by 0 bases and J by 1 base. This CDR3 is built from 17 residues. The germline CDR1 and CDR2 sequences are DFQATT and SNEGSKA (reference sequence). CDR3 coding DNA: TGCAGTGCTAGAGACCCGACTAGCGGGAGGTCCTACAATGAGCAGTTCTTC. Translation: CSARDPTSGRSYNEQFF.

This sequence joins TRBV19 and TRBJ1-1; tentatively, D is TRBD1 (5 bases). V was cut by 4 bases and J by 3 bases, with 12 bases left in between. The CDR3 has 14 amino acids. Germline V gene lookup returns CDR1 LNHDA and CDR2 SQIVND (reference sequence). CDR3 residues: CASSRGTGDTEAFF. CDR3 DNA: TGTGCCAGTAGTAGAGGCACGGGGGACACTGAAGCTTTCTTT. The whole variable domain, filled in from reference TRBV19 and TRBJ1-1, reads DGGITQSPKYLFRKEGQNVTLSCEQNLNHDAMYWYRQDPGQGLRLIYYSQIVNDFQKGDIAEGYSVSREKKESFPLTVTSAQKNPTAFYLCASSRGTGDTEAFFGQGTRLTVV.

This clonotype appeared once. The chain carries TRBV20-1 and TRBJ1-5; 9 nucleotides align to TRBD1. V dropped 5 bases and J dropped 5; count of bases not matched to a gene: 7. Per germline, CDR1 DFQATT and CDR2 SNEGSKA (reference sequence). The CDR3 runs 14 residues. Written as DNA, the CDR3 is TGCAGTGCTCCTTACAGGGGGCTGGATCAGCCCCAGCATTTT. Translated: CSAPYRGLDQPQHF.

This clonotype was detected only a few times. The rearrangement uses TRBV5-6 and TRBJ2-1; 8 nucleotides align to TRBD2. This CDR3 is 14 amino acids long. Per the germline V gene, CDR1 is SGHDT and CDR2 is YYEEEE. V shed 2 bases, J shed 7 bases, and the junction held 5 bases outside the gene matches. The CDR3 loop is CASSFRRGANEQFF. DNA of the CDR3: TGTGCCAGCAGCTTTCGGCGGGGGGCAAATGAGCAGTTCTTC.

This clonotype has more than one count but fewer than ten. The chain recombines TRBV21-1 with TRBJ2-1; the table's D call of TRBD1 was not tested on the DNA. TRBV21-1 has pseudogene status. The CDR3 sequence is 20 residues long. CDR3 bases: TGTGCCAGCAGCAATCGGCCGGGGTGTAGAGCCCGGGGCTCCTACAATGAGCAGTTCTTC. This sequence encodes CASSNRPGCRARGSYNEQFF.

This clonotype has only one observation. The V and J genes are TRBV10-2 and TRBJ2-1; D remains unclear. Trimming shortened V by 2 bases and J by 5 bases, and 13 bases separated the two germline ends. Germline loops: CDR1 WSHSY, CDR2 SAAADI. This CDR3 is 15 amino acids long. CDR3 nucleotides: TGCGCCAGCAGTGAGCAAGTCATACTTCACAATGAGCAGTTCTTC. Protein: CASSEQVILHNEQFF.

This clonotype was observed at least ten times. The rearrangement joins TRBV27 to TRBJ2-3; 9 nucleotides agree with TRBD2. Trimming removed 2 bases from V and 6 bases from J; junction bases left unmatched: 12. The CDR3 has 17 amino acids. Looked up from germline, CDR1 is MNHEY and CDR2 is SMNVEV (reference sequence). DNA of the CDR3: TGTGCCAGCAGTTTAGGGGGCGGGAGGGCCTCTTCTGATACGCAGTATTTT. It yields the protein CASSLGGGRASSDTQYF.

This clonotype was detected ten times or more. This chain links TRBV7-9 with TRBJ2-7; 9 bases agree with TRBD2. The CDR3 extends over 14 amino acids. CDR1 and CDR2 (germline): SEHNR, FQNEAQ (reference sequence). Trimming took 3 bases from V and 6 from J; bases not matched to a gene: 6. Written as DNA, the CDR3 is TGTGCCAGCAGCTTCACCGGGACTAGCACCGAGCAGTACTTC. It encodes CASSFTGTSTEQYF.

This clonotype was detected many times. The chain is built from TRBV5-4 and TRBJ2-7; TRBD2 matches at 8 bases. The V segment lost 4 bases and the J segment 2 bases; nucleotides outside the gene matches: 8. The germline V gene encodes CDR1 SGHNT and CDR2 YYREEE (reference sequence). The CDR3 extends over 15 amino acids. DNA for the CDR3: TGTGCCAGCAGCCAAGCGGGAGAACTCCCCTACGAGCAGTACTTC. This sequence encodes CASSQAGELPYEQYF.

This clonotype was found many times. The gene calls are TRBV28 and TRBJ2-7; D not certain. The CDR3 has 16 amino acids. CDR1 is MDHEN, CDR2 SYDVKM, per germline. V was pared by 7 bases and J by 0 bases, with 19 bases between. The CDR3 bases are TGTGCCAGCAACCCCTTCCGGCTACCCAGCTCCTACGAGCAGTACTTC. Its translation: CASNPFRLPSSYEQYF.